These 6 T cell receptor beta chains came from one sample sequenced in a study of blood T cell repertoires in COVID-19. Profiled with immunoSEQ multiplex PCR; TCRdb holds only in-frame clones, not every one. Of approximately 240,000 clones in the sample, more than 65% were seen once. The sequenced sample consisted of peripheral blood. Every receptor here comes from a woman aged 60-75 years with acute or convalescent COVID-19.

The CDR3 region is CASSLGQSGEKLFF. Written as DNA, the CDR3 is TGTGCCAGCAGCTTGGGTCAGTCTGGTGAAAAACTGTTTTTT. This chain connects TRBV5-8 to TRBJ1-4; no reliable D call. This CDR3 has 14 amino acids. In germline, CDR1 is SGHTS, CDR2 YDEGEE. The germline V and J ends were trimmed by 0 bases and 7 bases, with 10 bases remaining between them.

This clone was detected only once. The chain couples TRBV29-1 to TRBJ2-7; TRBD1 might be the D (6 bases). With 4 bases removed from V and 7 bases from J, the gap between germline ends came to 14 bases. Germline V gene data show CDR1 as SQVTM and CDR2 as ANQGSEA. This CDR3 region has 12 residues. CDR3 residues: CSVAPAGVEQYF. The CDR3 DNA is TGCAGCGTTGCCCCGGCAGGGGTTGAGCAGTACTTC.

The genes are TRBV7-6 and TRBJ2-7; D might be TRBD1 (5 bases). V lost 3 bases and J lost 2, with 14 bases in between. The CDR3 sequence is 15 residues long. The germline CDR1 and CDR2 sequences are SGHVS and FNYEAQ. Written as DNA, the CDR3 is TGTGCCAGCAGCTTTGCCGACAGTGGGCCCTACGAGCAGTACTTC. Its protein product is CASSFADSGPYEQYF.

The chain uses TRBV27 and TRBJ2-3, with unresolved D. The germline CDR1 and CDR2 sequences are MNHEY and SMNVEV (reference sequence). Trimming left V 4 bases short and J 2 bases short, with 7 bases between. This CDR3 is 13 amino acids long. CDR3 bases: TGTGCCAGCAGTTCTTACTTCACAGATACGCAGTATTTT. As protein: CASSSYFTDTQYF.

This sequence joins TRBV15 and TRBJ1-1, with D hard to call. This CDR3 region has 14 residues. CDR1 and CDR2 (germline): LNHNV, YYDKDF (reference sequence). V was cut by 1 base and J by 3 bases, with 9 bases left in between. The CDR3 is CATSRGGRDTEAFF. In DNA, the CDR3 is TGTGCCACCAGCAGAGGAGGGCGGGACACTGAAGCTTTCTTT.

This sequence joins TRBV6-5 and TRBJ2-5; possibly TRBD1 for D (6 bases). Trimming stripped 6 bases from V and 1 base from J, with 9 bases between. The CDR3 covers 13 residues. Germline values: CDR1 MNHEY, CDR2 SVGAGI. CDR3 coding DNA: TGTGCCAGCAGCTGGACAGTCCAAGAGACCCAGTACTTC. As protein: CASSWTVQETQYF.